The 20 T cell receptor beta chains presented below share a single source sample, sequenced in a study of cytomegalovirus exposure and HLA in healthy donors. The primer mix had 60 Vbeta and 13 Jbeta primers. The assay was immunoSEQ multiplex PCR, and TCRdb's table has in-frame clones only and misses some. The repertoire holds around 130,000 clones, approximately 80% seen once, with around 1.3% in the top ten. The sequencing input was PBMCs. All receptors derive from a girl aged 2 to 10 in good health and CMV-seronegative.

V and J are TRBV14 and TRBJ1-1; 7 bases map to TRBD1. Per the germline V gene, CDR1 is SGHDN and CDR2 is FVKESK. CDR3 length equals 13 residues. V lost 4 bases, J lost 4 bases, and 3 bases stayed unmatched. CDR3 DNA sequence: TGTGCCAGCAGCCGCCGACAGGGCACTGAAGCTTTCTTT. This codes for CASSRRQGTEAFF.

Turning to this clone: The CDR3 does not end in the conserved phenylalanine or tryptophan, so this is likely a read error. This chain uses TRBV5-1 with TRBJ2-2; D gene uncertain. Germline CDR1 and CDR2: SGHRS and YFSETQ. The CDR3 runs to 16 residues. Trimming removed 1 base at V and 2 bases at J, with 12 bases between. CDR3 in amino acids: CASSLNVGINTGELFL. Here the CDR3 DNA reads TGCGCCAGCAGCTTGAATGTTGGCATTAACACCGGGGAGCTGTTTCTT.

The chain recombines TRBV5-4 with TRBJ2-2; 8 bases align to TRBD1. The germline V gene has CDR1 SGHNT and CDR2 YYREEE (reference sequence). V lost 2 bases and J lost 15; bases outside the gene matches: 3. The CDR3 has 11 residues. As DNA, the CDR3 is TGTGCCAGCAGCTTCAGGGACAGGATGTTTTTT. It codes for CASSFRDRMFF.

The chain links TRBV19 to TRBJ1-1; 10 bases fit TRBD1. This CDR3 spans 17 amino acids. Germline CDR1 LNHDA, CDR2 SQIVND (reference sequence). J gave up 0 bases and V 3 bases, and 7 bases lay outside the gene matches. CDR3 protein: CASSIVEDRGLNTEAFF. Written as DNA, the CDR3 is TGTGCCAGTAGTATTGTGGAGGACAGGGGGTTGAACACTGAAGCTTTCTTT.

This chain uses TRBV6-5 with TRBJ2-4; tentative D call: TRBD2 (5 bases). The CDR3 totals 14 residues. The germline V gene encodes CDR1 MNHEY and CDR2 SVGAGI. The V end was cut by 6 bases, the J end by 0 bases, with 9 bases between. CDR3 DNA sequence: TGTGCCAGCAGCTTACGGGAAGCCAAAAACATTCAGTACTTC. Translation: CASSLREAKNIQYF.

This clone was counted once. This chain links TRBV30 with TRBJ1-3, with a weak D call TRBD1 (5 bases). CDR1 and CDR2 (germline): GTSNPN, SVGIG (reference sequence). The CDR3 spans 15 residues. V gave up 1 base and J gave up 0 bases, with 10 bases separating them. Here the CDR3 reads CAWSGNRFSGNTIYF. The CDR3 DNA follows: TGTGCCTGGAGTGGCAACAGGTTCTCTGGAAACACCATATATTTT.

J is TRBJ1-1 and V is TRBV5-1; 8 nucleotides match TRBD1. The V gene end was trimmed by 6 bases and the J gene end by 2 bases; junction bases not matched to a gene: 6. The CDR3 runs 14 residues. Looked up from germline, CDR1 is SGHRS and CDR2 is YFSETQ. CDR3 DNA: TGCGCCAGCACAACGGGACAGGACAACACTGAAGCTTTCTTT. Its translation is CASTTGQDNTEAFF.

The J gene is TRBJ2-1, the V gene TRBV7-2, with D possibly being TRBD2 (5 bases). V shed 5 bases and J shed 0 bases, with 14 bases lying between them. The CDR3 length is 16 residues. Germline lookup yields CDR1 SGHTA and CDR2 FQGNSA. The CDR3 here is CASSPLGLSSYNEQFF. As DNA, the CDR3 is TGTGCCAGCAGCCCACTAGGTCTTTCCTCCTACAATGAGCAGTTCTTC.

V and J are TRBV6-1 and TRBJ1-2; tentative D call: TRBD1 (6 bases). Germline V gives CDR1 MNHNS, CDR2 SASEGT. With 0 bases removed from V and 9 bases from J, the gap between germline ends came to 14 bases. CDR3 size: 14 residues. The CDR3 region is CASSEAPGHRRYTF. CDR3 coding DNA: TGTGCCAGCAGTGAAGCACCGGGACATCGGCGCTACACCTTC.

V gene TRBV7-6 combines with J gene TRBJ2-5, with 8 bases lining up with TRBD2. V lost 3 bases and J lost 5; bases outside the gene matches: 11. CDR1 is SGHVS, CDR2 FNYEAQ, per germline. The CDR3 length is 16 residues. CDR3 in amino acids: CASSLRTSGGRETQYF. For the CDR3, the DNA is TGTGCCAGCAGCTTGAGAACTAGCGGAGGACGGGAGACCCAGTACTTC.

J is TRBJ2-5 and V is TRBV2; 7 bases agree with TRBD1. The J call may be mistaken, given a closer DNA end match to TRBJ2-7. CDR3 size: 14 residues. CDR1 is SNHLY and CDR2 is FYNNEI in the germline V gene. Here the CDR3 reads CASVRDSGLGEQYF. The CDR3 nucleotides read TGTGCCAGCGTCCGGGACAGCGGCCTAGGCGAGCAGTACTTC.

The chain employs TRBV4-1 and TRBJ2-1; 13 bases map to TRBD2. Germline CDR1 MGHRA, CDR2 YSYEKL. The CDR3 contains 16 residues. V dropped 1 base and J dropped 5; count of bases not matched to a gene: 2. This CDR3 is CASSQVGLAGDNEQFF. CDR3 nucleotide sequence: TGCGCCAGCAGCCAAGTCGGACTAGCGGGAGACAATGAGCAGTTCTTC.

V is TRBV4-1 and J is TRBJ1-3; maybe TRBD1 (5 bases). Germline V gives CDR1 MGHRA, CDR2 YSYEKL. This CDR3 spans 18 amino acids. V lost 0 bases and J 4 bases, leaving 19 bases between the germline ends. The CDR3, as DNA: TGCGCCAGCAGCCAAGACTTTGGCCGGGGGAGGGGAGGAAACACCATATATTTT. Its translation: CASSQDFGRGRGGNTIYF.

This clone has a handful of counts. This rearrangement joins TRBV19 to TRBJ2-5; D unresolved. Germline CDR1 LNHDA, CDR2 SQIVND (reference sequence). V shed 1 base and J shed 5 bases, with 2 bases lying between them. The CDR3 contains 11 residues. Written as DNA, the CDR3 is TGTGCCAGTAGTATAGCTGAGACCCAGTACTTC. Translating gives CASSIAETQYF. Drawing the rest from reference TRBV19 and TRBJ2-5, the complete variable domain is DGGITQSPKYLFRKEGQNVTLSCEQNLNHDAMYWYRQDPGQGLRLIYYSQIVNDFQKGDIAEGYSVSREKKESFPLTVTSAQKNPTAFYLCASSIAETQYFGPGTRLLVL.

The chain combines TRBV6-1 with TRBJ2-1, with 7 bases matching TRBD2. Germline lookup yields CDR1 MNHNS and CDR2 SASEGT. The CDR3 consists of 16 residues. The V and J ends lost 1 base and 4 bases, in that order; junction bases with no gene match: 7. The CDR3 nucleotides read TGTGCCAGCAGTGAAGTCCCGGGAGGCCCATACAATGAGCAGTTCTTC. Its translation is CASSEVPGGPYNEQFF.

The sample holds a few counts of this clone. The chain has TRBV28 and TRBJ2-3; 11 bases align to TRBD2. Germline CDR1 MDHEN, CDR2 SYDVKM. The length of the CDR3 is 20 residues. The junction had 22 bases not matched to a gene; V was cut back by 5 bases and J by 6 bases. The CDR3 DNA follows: TGTGCCAGCAGTCCACTAACCGATTCTAGCGGGAGGTGGTATCCGGATACGCAGTATTTT. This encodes CASSPLTDSSGRWYPDTQYF.

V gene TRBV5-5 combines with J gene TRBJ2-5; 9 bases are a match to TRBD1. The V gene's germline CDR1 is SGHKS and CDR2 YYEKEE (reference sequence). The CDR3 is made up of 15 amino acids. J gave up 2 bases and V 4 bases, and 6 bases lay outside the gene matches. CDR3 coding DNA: TGTGCCAGCAGCAGGGGACAGGGCAGACAAGAGACCCAGTACTTC. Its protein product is CASSRGQGRQETQYF.

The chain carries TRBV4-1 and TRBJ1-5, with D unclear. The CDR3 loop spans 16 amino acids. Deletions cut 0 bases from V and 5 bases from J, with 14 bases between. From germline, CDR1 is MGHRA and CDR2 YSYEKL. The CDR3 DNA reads TGCGCCAGCAGCCAAGATAGTGGGCAGCCATATCAGCCCCAGCATTTT. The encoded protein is CASSQDSGQPYQPQHF.

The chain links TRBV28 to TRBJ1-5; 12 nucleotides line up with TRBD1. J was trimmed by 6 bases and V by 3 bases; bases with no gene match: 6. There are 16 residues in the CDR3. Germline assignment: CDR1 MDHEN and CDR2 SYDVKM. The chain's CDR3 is CASSLGTGGRRQPQHF. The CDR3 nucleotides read TGTGCCAGCAGTTTGGGGACAGGGGGCCGCCGTCAGCCCCAGCATTTT.

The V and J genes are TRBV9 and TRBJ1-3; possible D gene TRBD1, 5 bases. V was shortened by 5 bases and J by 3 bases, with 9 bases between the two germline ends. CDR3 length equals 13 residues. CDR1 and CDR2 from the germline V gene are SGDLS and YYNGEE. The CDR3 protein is CASSLGHGNTIYF. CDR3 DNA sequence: TGTGCCAGCAGTCTGGGGCATGGAAACACCATATATTTT. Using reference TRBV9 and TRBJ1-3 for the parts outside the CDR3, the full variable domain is DSGVTQTPKHLITATGQRVTLRCSPRSGDLSVYWYQQSLDQGLQFLIQYYNGEERAKGNILERFSAQQFPDLHSELNLSSLELGDSALYFCASSLGHGNTIYFGEGSWLTVV.